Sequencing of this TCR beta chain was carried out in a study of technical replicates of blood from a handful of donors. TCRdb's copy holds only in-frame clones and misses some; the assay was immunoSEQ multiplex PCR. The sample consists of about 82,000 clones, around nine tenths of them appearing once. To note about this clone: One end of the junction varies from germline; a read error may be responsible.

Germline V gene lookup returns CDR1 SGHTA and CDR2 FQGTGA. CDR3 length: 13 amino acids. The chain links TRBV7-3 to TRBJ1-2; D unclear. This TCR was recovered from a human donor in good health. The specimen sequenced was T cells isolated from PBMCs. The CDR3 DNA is TGTGCCAGCAGCTTAGCTCAGGACGGGATCTTCCTCTTC. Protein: CASSLAQDGIFLF.